This TCR beta chain was sequenced during a study of cytomegalovirus exposure and HLA in healthy donors. Broader study findings: Segments of the TCR beta V type were, in most cases, productive about 87% or about 30% of the time in an earlier analysis. A likely sequencing artifact accounted for one observed cluster of highly shared sequence variants. Investigators reported over 150 TCR beta chains as tied to cytomegalovirus.

PCR amplification relied on 60 Vbeta primers (plus 13 Jbeta primers). Libraries were prepared by immunoSEQ multiplex PCR; TCRdb keeps only in-frame clonotypes and omits some of them. The table includes 100,000 or so clones, roughly 80% detected once. Trimming took 1 base from V and 3 from J, leaving 7 bases between them. Germline CDR1 SGHAT, CDR2 FQNNGV. This CDR3 region has 14 residues. As concerns this clone: Its antigen is not identified.

All the people who gave samples were healthy bone marrow donors. Sample: PBMCs. This TCR was sampled from a young man in good health and CMV-seropositive. V usage is TRBV11-2 and J usage is TRBJ1-5; D is undetermined. The CDR3 nucleotides read TGTGCCAGCAGCTTAGGGCTGTTCAATCAGCCCCAGCATTTT. Its translation is CASSLGLFNQPQHF.